These T cell receptor beta chains were read from a single sample in a study of identical twins. One entry per CDR3 protein results from TCRdb running MiXCR on the 5' RACE reads. The table has roughly 770,000 distinct CDR3 sequences, 18% seen once. These data were likewise used in another study, on T cells expressing NK-cell markers.

The sequenced sample consisted of PBMCs. Receptors were obtained from a woman under 30 in good health. CDR3s include the opening cysteine and the closing phenylalanine or tryptophan. A D gene is named only where the DNA matches it firmly. For some rows the clone size is stated as once, few or many, or as a class when expanded; others skip it.

j_call d_call clone_size v_call cdr3_nt cdr3_aa
TRBJ1-1 . few TRBV12-3/TRBV12-4 TGTGCCAGCCGGAGGGAGGACGCTTTAGCTTTCTTT CASRREDALAFF
TRBJ1-4 . . TRBV12-5 TGTGCTAGTGGTCTCACCTTTTCTTTCCCGGGTGAAAAACTGTTTTTT CASGLTFSFPGEKLFF
TRBJ2-2 . . TRBV23-1 TGCGCCAGCAGAATCTCGACAGCGAACACCGGGGAGCTGTTTTTT CASRISTANTGELFF
TRBJ2-7 TRBD2 . TRBV6-5 TGTGCCAGCAGTTACTCTGCGGGGGCCTACGAGCAGTACTTC CASSYSAGAYEQYF
TRBJ2-1 TRBD2 . TRBV6-2/TRBV6-3 TGTGCCAGCAGTTACCCTGGGGTAGCGGGTTACAATGAGCAGTTCTTC CASSYPGVAGYNEQFF
TRBJ2-1 . . TRBV9 TGTGCCAGCAGCGTATCGACTCGCAATGAGCAGTTCTTC CASSVSTRNEQFF
TRBJ1-2 TRBD1 few TRBV12-3/TRBV12-4 TGTGCCAGCAGCCCCCATGGACAGGGGACCTATGGCTACACCTTC CASSPHGQGTYGYTF
TRBJ1-1 TRBD1 . TRBV7-9 TGTGCCAGCAGCTTAGGGACAGGCGATGTGGGTGAAGCTTTCTTT CASSLGTGDVGEAFF
TRBJ2-7 . . TRBV7-2 TGTGCCAGCAGCTCGGACGGTTTGGAGCAGTACTTC CASSSDGLEQYF
TRBJ1-2 . . TRBV9 TGTGCCAGCAGCGTAAGACGGGGGTATGGCTACACCTTC CASSVRRGYGYTF
TRBJ1-1 . . TRBV6-5 TGTGCCAGCATTCCTCCTACTTGGACTGAAGCTTTCTTT CASIPPTWTEAFF
TRBJ1-1 . . TRBV20-1 TGCAGTGCTAGTTATAAGAACACTGAAGCTTTCTTT CSASYKNTEAFF
TRBJ2-1 . . TRBV5-1 TGCGCCAGCAGCTCCAGGGTGGCGGGGCCGTACAATGAGCAGTTCTTC CASSSRVAGPYNEQFF
TRBJ2-7 . . TRBV21-1 TGTGCCAGCAGCAAAAGGGAGGAAGGGGTGGGCGAGCAGTACTTC CASSKREEGVGEQYF
TRBJ1-2 . . TRBV5-1 TGCGCCAGCAGCTTGGACCAGGATGGCTACACCTTC CASSLDQDGYTF
TRBJ2-1 . few TRBV29-1 TGCAGCGTTATGTCTGAGGGCGAGCAGTTCTTC CSVMSEGEQFF
TRBJ2-1 TRBD2 . TRBV20-1 TGCAGTGCTGCACTAGCGGGAGGACGGAATGAGCAGTTCTTC CSAALAGGRNEQFF
TRBJ2-7 . few TRBV4-2 TGTGCCAGCAGCCTCAGACGGAGGAATACCTACGAGCAGTACTTC CASSLRRRNTYEQYF